The rows below give T cell receptor beta chains drawn from one sample of a study of T cell repertoires in cytomegalovirus infection. TCRdb reprocessed the reads via MiXCR and lists one record per CDR3 protein. The table has about 300,000 distinct CDR3 sequences, around 25% seen once. Sequencing was done on a sample of PBMCs. These receptors came from a human donor in good health (CMV status not recorded). Some clones in this sample may be carry-over from other donors' samples. The CDR3 runs from the conserved cysteine through the conserved F or W. D genes are given only for firm matches. Expanded clones get a size class; other rows say once, few or many, or leave the size out.

DNA: TGCGCCAGCAGCCCGGACAGGGGCTGGGAAGCTTTCTTT
CDR3: CASSPDRGWEAFF
J: TRBJ1-1
size: few
V: TRBV5-1
D: TRBD1

DNA: TGTGCCAGCAGCGGCGGGGACAGGCCTTCTGGAAACACCATATATTTT
CDR3: CASSGGDRPSGNTIYF
J: TRBJ1-3
size: few
V: TRBV6-6
D: TRBD1

DNA: TGCAGCGTTGAAGATCCGCGGGAGGGCAACCACTACGAGCAGTACTTC
CDR3: CSVEDPREGNHYEQYF
J: TRBJ2-7
size: NA
V: TRBV29-1
D: TRBD2

DNA: TGTGCCAGCAGCCTCATAGCGGGAGTGGCCTACGAGCAGTACTTC
CDR3: CASSLIAGVAYEQYF
J: TRBJ2-7
size: few
V: TRBV7-6
D: TRBD2

DNA: TGCGCCAGCAGCCGGGACGCCAGGAGTTCCTACGAGCAGTACTTC
CDR3: CASSRDARSSYEQYF
J: TRBJ2-7
size: few
V: TRBV5-1
D: NA

DNA: TGTGCCACCAGCAGAGATGCGGGGGGGCCAGATACGCAGTATTTT
CDR3: CATSRDAGGPDTQYF
J: TRBJ2-3
size: many
V: TRBV15
D: TRBD2

DNA: TGCAGTGCTAGATTGAGCCAGACCCAGTACTTC
CDR3: CSARLSQTQYF
J: TRBJ2-5
size: once
V: TRBV20-1
D: NA

DNA: TGTGCCATCAGTGCGCAGGGGGTAGGCGAGCAGTACTTC
CDR3: CAISAQGVGEQYF
J: TRBJ2-7
size: NA
V: TRBV10-3
D: TRBD1

DNA: TGTGCCAGCAGCCTGGGACTAGCTATGGCTGAGACCCAGTACTTC
CDR3: CASSLGLAMAETQYF
J: TRBJ2-5
size: many
V: TRBV7-6
D: TRBD2

DNA: TGTGCCAGCAGCTCCGCAAAGGGTGGGGAGCAGTTCTTC
CDR3: CASSSAKGGEQFF
J: TRBJ2-1
size: NA
V: TRBV7-4
D: NA

DNA: TGCGCCAGCAGCCTGGAAGCTATAGCCAAAAACATTCAGTACTTC
CDR3: CASSLEAIAKNIQYF
J: TRBJ2-4
size: NA
V: TRBV4-1
D: NA

DNA: TGTGCCAGCAGTAGGCAGAGGGGAGAGCAGTTCTTC
CDR3: CASSRQRGEQFF
J: TRBJ2-1
size: NA
V: TRBV7-2
D: NA

DNA: TGCAGTGCTAGTGTGAACTATGGCTACACCTTC
CDR3: CSASVNYGYTF
J: TRBJ1-2
size: once
V: TRBV20-1
D: NA

DNA: TGCGCCAGCAGCCCGGGGGGAAGGACCGGGGAGCTGTTTTTT
CDR3: CASSPGGRTGELFF
J: TRBJ2-2
size: NA
V: TRBV10-1
D: TRBD2

DNA: TGCAGTGCTAGACCTATAGCGGGAGAACGGTACGAGCAGTACTTC
CDR3: CSARPIAGERYEQYF
J: TRBJ2-7
size: NA
V: TRBV20-1
D: TRBD2

DNA: TGTGCCAGCAGTCCGCTCGGGCGGGGGGACCACGAGCAGTACTTC
CDR3: CASSPLGRGDHEQYF
J: TRBJ2-7
size: NA
V: TRBV28
D: TRBD2

DNA: TGTGCCAGCAGCCAAGATACTAGCGGGGGATCCCTCTACAATGAGCAGTTCTTC
CDR3: CASSQDTSGGSLYNEQFF
J: TRBJ2-1
size: few
V: TRBV3-1
D: TRBD2

DNA: TGTGCCATCAGTGAGCGGGAGACAGGCGTGGGGGCTTTCTTT
CDR3: CAISERETGVGAFF
J: TRBJ1-1
size: NA
V: TRBV10-3
D: NA

DNA: TGTGCCAGCACGGGCAGAGCCAATTCACCCCTCCACTTT
CDR3: CASTGRANSPLHF
J: TRBJ1-6
size: NA
V: TRBV12-3/TRBV12-4
D: NA

DNA: TGTGCCAGCAGCCACCGGGACAGGGGGCTAAGAACTAGAGGAAACACCATATATTTT
CDR3: CASSHRDRGLRTRGNTIYF
J: TRBJ1-3
size: NA
V: TRBV7-3
D: TRBD1

DNA: TGTGCCAGCAGCGCAGGGGGTTATTGGGGCTACACCTTC
CDR3: CASSAGGYWGYTF
J: TRBJ1-2
size: many
V: TRBV7-2
D: TRBD1

DNA: TGTGCCAGCAGCCGACTAGCGGGAGATAACGAGCAGTACTTC
CDR3: CASSRLAGDNEQYF
J: TRBJ2-7
size: few
V: TRBV7-8
D: TRBD2

DNA: TGCAGTGCTCCACACATCTTAGGGCTGGGAGGACAGGGAAATCAGCCCCAGCATTTT
CDR3: CSAPHILGLGGQGNQPQHF
J: TRBJ1-5
size: NA
V: TRBV20-1
D: TRBD1

DNA: TGTGCCAGCAGGAGGACACTGTTATATGGCTACACCTTC
CDR3: CASRRTLLYGYTF
J: TRBJ1-2
size: NA
V: TRBV28
D: NA

DNA: TGTGCCAGCAGCTTGATAGATAGACGGTCAGCCAAAAACATTCAGTACTTC
CDR3: CASSLIDRRSAKNIQYF
J: TRBJ2-4
size: few
V: TRBV5-6
D: NA

DNA: TGTGCCAGCAGAAGCGGGACCTCCTACGAGCAGTACTTC
CDR3: CASRSGTSYEQYF
J: TRBJ2-7
size: many
V: TRBV7-2
D: TRBD2

DNA: TGTGCCAGCAGCATGGAAGTGGGCTGGACAGATACGCAGTATTTT
CDR3: CASSMEVGWTDTQYF
J: TRBJ2-3
size: many
V: TRBV7-2
D: NA

DNA: TGTGCCAGCAGCTTAGGCCTAGCGAGCCACGAGCAGTACTTC
CDR3: CASSLGLASHEQYF
J: TRBJ2-7
size: NA
V: TRBV7-2
D: NA

DNA: TGCAGTGCTAGTATCGCCTATCATGACAATGAGCAGTTCTTC
CDR3: CSASIAYHDNEQFF
J: TRBJ2-1
size: few
V: TRBV20-1
D: NA

DNA: TGCGCCAGCAGTCCTGACTACAAAATCTACGAGCAGTACTTC
CDR3: CASSPDYKIYEQYF
J: TRBJ2-7
size: NA
V: TRBV23-1
D: NA

DNA: TGTGCCAGCAGTTCTCCTGGGGCCAACGTCCTGACTTTC
CDR3: CASSSPGANVLTF
J: TRBJ2-6
size: NA
V: TRBV28
D: NA

DNA: TGTGCCAGCAGTACCCCCGGGACTACCTCCTACAATGAGCAGTTCTTC
CDR3: CASSTPGTTSYNEQFF
J: TRBJ2-1
size: many
V: TRBV6-1
D: TRBD2

DNA: TGTGCCATTGGGACTACGGGGGATACGCAGTATTTT
CDR3: CAIGTTGDTQYF
J: TRBJ2-3
size: NA
V: TRBV10-3
D: TRBD2

DNA: TGTGCCAGCAGTTTTGACCTCGGGGAGTTTGGCGAGCAGTACTTC
CDR3: CASSFDLGEFGEQYF
J: TRBJ2-7
size: many
V: TRBV12-3/TRBV12-4
D: NA

DNA: TGTGCCAGCAGGGCAGGGGGTCCCAATCAGCCCCAGCATTTT
CDR3: CASRAGGPNQPQHF
J: TRBJ1-5
size: few
V: TRBV28
D: TRBD1

DNA: TGCGCCAGTCAGGGTCAGTGGAACACTGAAGCTTTCTTT
CDR3: CASQGQWNTEAFF
J: TRBJ1-1
size: NA
V: TRBV5-1
D: NA

DNA: TGTGCCAGCAGCTTAGGTGCGGGAGCCGACAATCAGCCCCAGCATTTT
CDR3: CASSLGAGADNQPQHF
J: TRBJ1-5
size: NA
V: TRBV7-9
D: NA

DNA: TGTGCCAGCAGTGCAGGGGCCTACACAGATACGCAGTATTTT
CDR3: CASSAGAYTDTQYF
J: TRBJ2-3
size: NA
V: TRBV5-4
D: NA

DNA: TGCAGCGTTCTATCGACAGCAACTAATGAAAAACTGTTTTTT
CDR3: CSVLSTATNEKLFF
J: TRBJ1-4
size: few
V: TRBV29-1
D: NA

DNA: TGCGCCAGCAGCTTGACCCGGACTAGCGGGAGGCACAATGAGCAGTTCTTC
CDR3: CASSLTRTSGRHNEQFF
J: TRBJ2-1
size: few
V: TRBV5-1
D: TRBD2

DNA: TGTGCCACCAGTGGGCGCGGGACAGGACGTAACAATGAGCAGTTCTTC
CDR3: CATSGRGTGRNNEQFF
J: TRBJ2-1
size: few
V: TRBV24-1
D: TRBD1

DNA: TGTGCCATCAGTGAGTCCGGGGAGGACTATGGCTACACCTTC
CDR3: CAISESGEDYGYTF
J: TRBJ1-2
size: few
V: TRBV10-3
D: NA

DNA: TGTGCCAGCAGCCGGAGGACAGGGGGCTTCTCCGGGGAGCTGTTTTTT
CDR3: CASSRRTGGFSGELFF
J: TRBJ2-2
size: many
V: TRBV7-2
D: TRBD1

DNA: TGCAGCTGTTACGGGGGGCGCCCCTATGGCTACACCTTC
CDR3: CSCYGGRPYGYTF
J: TRBJ1-2
size: NA
V: TRBV29-1
D: NA

DNA: TGTGCCAGCAGCTCCCACCGAGGGGGGATAAGTGGCTACACCTTC
CDR3: CASSSHRGGISGYTF
J: TRBJ1-2
size: few
V: TRBV12-3/TRBV12-4
D: NA

DNA: TGTGCCAGCAGTGGGCTAGCGAACACCGGGGAGCTGTTTTTT
CDR3: CASSGLANTGELFF
J: TRBJ2-2
size: NA
V: TRBV28
D: NA

DNA: TGTGCCAGCAGCGTCCAGGGGATGACTGGAAACACCATATATTTT
CDR3: CASSVQGMTGNTIYF
J: TRBJ1-3
size: few
V: TRBV7-2
D: NA

DNA: TGTGCCAGCAGTCCCAACAGGGGAGAAGGCTATGGCTACACCTTC
CDR3: CASSPNRGEGYGYTF
J: TRBJ1-2
size: NA
V: TRBV28
D: TRBD1

DNA: TGTGCCAGCAGCTCGGGACAAGCAGTCCAAGAGACCCAGTACTTC
CDR3: CASSSGQAVQETQYF
J: TRBJ2-5
size: few
V: TRBV7-6
D: NA

DNA: TGTGCCAGCAGCTGGGGGATTGCGGGCGAGACCCAGTACTTC
CDR3: CASSWGIAGETQYF
J: TRBJ2-5
size: many
V: TRBV7-2
D: NA

DNA: TGTGCCAGCAGCCCCGGGACAGTCCCTGAGCAGTTCTTC
CDR3: CASSPGTVPEQFF
J: TRBJ2-1
size: NA
V: TRBV7-6
D: TRBD1

DNA: TGCAGCCTCGAAGGGGGTGTCAATGAGCAGTTCTTC
CDR3: CSLEGGVNEQFF
J: TRBJ2-1
size: once
V: TRBV29-1
D: NA

DNA: TGTGCCAGCAGCTTCGGGGCCGGGGTCGGAGAGACCCAGTACTTC
CDR3: CASSFGAGVGETQYF
J: TRBJ2-5
size: many
V: TRBV7-7
D: NA

DNA: TGTGCCAGCAGCTTTGGAGGGGACACCGGGGAGCTGTTTTTT
CDR3: CASSFGGDTGELFF
J: TRBJ2-2
size: few
V: TRBV5-4
D: NA

DNA: TGCGCCAGCAGAGCCGGGACAGGGGTCAATCAGCCCCAGCATTTT
CDR3: CASRAGTGVNQPQHF
J: TRBJ1-5
size: NA
V: TRBV5-1
D: TRBD1

DNA: TGCGCCAGCAGTCAATCGGACAGAACGAACACTGAAGCTTTCTTT
CDR3: CASSQSDRTNTEAFF
J: TRBJ1-1
size: few
V: TRBV23-1
D: NA

DNA: TGTGCCAGCGGAAAGAGGGGGACTAGAAAAGGCAATGAGCAGTTCTTC
CDR3: CASGKRGTRKGNEQFF
J: TRBJ2-1
size: few
V: TRBV28
D: TRBD2

DNA: TGTGCCAGCAGCCCGGGACAGGGCTCCATAAGCACCTTC
CDR3: CASSPGQGSISTF
J: TRBJ1-2
size: NA
V: TRBV7-2
D: TRBD1

DNA: TGTGCCAGCAGTTACGGTTGGGATGGCTACACCTTC
CDR3: CASSYGWDGYTF
J: TRBJ1-2
size: NA
V: TRBV6-1
D: NA